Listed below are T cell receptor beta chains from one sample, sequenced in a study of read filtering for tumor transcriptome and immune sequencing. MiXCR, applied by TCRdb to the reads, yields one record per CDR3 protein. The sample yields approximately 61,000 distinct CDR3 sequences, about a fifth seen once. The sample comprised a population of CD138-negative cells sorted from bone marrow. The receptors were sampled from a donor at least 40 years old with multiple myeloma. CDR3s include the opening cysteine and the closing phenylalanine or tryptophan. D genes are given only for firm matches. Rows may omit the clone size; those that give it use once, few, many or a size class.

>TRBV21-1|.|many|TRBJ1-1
TGTGCCAGCAGCAAAGGGGCAGGATTAAACACTGAAGCTTTCTTT
CASSKGAGLNTEAFF
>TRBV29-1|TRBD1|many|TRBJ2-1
TGCAGCGTTGAAGGGACAGGGTCGGCTGAGCAGTTCTTC
CSVEGTGSAEQFF
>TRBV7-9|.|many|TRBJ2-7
TGTGCCAGCAGCTTAGGGGTACGGGACCACGGACTACCGATAACCTACGAGCAGTACTTC
CASSLGVRDHGLPITYEQYF
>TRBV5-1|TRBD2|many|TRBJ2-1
TGCGCCAGCATGGGACTAGCGGGAGGGCCTGGTGAGCAGTTCTTC
CASMGLAGGPGEQFF
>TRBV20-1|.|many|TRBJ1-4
TGCAGTGCTAGAGACACATCAACTAATGAAAAACTGTTTTTT
CSARDTSTNEKLFF
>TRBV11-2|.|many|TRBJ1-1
TGTGCCAGCAGCTTAGGGACGAACACTGAAGCTTTCTTT
CASSLGTNTEAFF
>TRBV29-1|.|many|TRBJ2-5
TGCACCTCAGGAGAAGGAGAGACCCAGTACTTC
CTSGEGETQYF
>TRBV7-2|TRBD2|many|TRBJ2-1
TGTGCCAGCAGCCTAGGCCCCCCGGGACTAGTCGCCAATGAGCAGTTCTTC
CASSLGPPGLVANEQFF
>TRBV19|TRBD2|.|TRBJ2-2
TGTGCCAGCGGGAGGCTGGGGACCGGGGAGCTGTTTTTT
CASGRLGTGELFF
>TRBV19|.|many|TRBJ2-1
TGTGCCAGTAGCGGGTTTGGCGACAATGAGCAGTTCTTC
CASSGFGDNEQFF
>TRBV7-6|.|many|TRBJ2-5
TGTGCCAGCAGCTTAGTGCCGGACTGCAAAGAGACCCAGTACTTC
CASSLVPDCKETQYF
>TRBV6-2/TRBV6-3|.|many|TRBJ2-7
TGTGCCAGCAGTTACTCAAGACGCTACGAGCAGTACTTC
CASSYSRRYEQYF
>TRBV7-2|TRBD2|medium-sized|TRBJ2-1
TGTGCCAGCACCTTATCTAGCGGCAAAAATGAGCAGTTCTTC
CASTLSSGKNEQFF
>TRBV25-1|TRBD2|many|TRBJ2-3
TGTGCCAGCAGTGATATGGCTAGCGGGAGGAGGTCAGATACGCAGTATTTT
CASSDMASGRRSDTQYF
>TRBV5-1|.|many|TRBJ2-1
TGCGCCAGCAGCTTTCAGAGCCTCCTTAAGGACAATGAGCAGTTCTTC
CASSFQSLLKDNEQFF
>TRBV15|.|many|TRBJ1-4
TGTGCCACCTGTCCCCTGGGAACTAATGAAAAACTGTTTTTT
CATCPLGTNEKLFF
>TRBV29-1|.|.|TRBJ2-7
TGCGGCGTCCACTATGGTCACGAGCAGTACTTC
CGVHYGHEQYF